This T cell receptor (beta chain) was observed in a study of Graves' ophthalmopathy and Graves' hyperthyroidism. This CDR3 has 16 residues. Germline values: CDR1 MNHNS, CDR2 SASEGT. V was cut by 2 bases and J by 6 bases, with 17 bases left in between. Hyperthyroidism in these 18- to 65-year-old patients was newly diagnosed, lasting under 2 months. PBMCs were obtained from 8.5 to 10 ml of fresh peripheral blood. For repertoire sequencing, the TCR beta CDR3 regions were amplified from RNA transcripts. The first-round RT-PCR employed HTBI primers together with the Qiagen OneStep RT-PCR kit. A multiplex PCR was then performed as the second round. TCRdb re-derived calls from the multiplex PCR reads in MiXCR, one entry per CDR3 protein. The sample holds some 370,000 distinct CDR3 sequences, roughly 15% seen once.

Sample: peripheral blood. The TCR originated in an adult woman with stable Graves' hyperthyroidism. The chain has TRBV6-1 and TRBJ1-5; D unclear. CDR3 protein: CASSEPRTAFSQPQHF. The DNA for the CDR3 is TGTGCCAGCAGTGAACCCCGGACCGCTTTTAGTCAGCCCCAGCATTTT.